Below, one T cell receptor beta chain is given with its context. What it recognizes is unknown. This record comes from a study of CD8+ T cells in alopecia areata. General study points: Only one nonresponder was present, which leaves the link between baseline CD8+ expansion and response uncertain. Normal-skin resident alphabeta T cells also appear among scalp sample sequences.

This sample's treatment: oral pan-JAK inhibitor, 5-10 mg twice daily. Sampling of alopecia areata patients yielded lesional scalp punch biopsies as well as peripheral blood. The CDR3 length is 11 residues. With 1 base removed from V and 6 bases from J, the gap between germline ends came to 1 base. Per the germline V gene, CDR1 is SGHDN and CDR2 is FVKESK. Investigators isolated RNA and reverse transcribed it into cDNA to act as the sequencing template. Profiled with immunoSEQ multiplex PCR; TCRdb holds only in-frame clones, not every one. The sample carries around 190,000 clones, roughly three fifths recorded once.

Sequenced material: CD4+ T cells sorted from blood, taken at week 4, from a patient treated with tofacitinib. This chain links TRBV14 with TRBJ2-1, with D uncertain. The receptor comes from a human donor with alopecia areata. The CDR3 here is CASSQGNEQFF. In nucleotides, the CDR3 is TGTGCCAGCAGCCAAGGCAATGAGCAGTTCTTC. Full variable domain (rest looked up from reference TRBV14 and TRBJ2-1): EAGVTQFPSHSVIEKGQTVTLRCDPISGHDNLYWYRRVMGKEIKFLLHFVKESKQDESGMPNNRFLAERTGGTYSTLKVQPAELEDSGVYFCASSQGNEQFFGPGTRLTVL.